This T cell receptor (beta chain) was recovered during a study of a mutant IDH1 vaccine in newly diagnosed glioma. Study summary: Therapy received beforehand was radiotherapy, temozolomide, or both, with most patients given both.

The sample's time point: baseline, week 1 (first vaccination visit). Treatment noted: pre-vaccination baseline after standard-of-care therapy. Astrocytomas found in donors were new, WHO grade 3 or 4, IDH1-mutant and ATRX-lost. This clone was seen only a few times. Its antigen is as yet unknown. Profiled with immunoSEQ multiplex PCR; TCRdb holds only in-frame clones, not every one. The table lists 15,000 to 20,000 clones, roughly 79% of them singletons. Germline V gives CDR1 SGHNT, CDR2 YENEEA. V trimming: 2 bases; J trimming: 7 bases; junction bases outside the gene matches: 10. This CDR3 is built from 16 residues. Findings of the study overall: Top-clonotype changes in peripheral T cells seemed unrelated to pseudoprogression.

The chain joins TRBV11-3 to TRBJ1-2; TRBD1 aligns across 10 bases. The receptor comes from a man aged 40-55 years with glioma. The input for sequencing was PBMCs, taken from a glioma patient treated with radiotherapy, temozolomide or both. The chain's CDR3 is CASSLRDRGLDGGYTF. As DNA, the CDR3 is TGTGCCAGCAGCTTAAGGGACAGGGGATTGGATGGTGGCTACACCTTC.